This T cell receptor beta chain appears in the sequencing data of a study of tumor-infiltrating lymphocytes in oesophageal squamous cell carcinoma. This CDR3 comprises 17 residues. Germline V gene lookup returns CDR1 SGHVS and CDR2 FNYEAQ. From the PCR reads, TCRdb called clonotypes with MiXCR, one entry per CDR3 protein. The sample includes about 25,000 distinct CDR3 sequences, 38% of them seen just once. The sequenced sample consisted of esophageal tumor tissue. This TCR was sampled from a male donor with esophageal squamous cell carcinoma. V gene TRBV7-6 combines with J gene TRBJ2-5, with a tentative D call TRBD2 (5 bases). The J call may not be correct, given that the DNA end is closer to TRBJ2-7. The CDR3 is CACAGTRREKPGSEQYF. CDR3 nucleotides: TGTGCCTGCGCTGGAACCCGGAGAGAAAAACCTGGGAGCGAGCAGTACTTC.